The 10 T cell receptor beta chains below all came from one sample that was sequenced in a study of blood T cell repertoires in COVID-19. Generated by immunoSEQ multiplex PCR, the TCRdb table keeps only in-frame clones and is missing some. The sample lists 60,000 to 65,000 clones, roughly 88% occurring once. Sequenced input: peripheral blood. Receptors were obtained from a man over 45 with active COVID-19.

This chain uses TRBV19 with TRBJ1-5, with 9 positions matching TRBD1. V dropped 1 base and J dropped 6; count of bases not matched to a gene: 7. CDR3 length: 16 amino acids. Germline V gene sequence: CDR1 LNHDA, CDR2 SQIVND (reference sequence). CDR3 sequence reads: CASSIGNRGRGQPQHF. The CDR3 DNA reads TGTGCCAGTAGTATAGGGAACAGGGGGCGCGGTCAGCCCCAGCATTTT.

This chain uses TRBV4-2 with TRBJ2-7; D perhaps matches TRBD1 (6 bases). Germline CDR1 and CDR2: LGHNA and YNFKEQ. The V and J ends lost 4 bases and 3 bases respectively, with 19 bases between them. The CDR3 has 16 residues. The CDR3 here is CASSPRRGSENYEQYF. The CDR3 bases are TGTGCCAGCAGCCCGCGTAGGGGGAGTGAGAACTACGAGCAGTACTTC.

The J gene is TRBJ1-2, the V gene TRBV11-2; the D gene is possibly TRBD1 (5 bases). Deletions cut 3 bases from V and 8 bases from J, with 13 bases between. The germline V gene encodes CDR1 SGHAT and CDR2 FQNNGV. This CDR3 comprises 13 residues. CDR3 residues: CASSFQGYRGYTF. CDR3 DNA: TGTGCCAGCAGCTTCCAGGGTTATCGGGGCTACACCTTC. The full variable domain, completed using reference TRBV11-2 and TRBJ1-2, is EAGVAQSPRYKIIEKRQSVAFWCNPISGHATLYWYQQILGQGPKLLIQFQNNGVVDDSQLPKDRFSAERLKGVDSTLKIQPAKLEDSAVYLCASSFQGYRGYTFGSGTRLTVV.

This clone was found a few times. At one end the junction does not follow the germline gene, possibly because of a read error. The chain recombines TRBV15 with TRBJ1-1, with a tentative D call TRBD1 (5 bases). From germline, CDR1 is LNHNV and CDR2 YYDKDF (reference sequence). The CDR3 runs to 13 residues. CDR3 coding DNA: TGTGCCACCAGTAGAGGGCAGGGCGATGAAGCTTTCTTT. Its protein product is CATSRGQGDEAFF.

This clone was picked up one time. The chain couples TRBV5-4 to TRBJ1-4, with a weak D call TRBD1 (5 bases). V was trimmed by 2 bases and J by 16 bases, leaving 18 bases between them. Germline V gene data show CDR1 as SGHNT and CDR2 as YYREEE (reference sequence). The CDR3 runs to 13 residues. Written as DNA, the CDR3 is TGTGCCAGCAGCTTTCAGTCCGGGGGACCGGCGTTTTTT. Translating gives CASSFQSGGPAFF.

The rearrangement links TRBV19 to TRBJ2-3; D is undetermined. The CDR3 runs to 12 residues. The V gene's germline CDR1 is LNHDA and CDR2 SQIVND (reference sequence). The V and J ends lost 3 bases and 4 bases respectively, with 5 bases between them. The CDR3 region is CASSIPADTQYF. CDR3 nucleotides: TGTGCCAGTAGTATTCCTGCAGATACGCAGTATTTT.

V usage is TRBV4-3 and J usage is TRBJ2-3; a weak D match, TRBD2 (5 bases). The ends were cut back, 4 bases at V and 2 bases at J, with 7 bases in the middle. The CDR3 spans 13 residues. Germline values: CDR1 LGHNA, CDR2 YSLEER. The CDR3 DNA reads TGCGCCAGCAGCCTTAGCGTCACAGATACGCAGTATTTT. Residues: CASSLSVTDTQYF.

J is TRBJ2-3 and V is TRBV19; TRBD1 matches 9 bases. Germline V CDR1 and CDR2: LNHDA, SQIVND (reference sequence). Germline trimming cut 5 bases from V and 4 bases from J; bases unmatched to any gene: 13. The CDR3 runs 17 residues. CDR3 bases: TGTGCCAGTAGTCGTACCTTTGGACAGGGGAAGGCAGATACGCAGTATTTT. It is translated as CASSRTFGQGKADTQYF.

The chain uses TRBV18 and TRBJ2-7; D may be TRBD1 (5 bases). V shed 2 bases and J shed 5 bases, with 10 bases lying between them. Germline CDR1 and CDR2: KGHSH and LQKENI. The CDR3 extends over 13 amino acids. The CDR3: CASSPVGRDEQYF. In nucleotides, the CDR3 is TGTGCCAGCTCACCAGTTGGCAGGGACGAGCAGTACTTC.

CDR3 sequence (DNA): TGTGCCAGCAGTGGGCAGGGAAGGGTGACAGATACGCAGTATTTT. Residues: CASSGQGRVTDTQYF. V is TRBV27 and J is TRBJ2-3; D is possibly TRBD1 (5 bases). The germline CDR1 and CDR2 sequences are MNHEY and SMNVEV (reference sequence). Trimming shortened V by 5 bases and J by 3 bases, and 15 bases separated the two germline ends. CDR3 size: 15 residues.